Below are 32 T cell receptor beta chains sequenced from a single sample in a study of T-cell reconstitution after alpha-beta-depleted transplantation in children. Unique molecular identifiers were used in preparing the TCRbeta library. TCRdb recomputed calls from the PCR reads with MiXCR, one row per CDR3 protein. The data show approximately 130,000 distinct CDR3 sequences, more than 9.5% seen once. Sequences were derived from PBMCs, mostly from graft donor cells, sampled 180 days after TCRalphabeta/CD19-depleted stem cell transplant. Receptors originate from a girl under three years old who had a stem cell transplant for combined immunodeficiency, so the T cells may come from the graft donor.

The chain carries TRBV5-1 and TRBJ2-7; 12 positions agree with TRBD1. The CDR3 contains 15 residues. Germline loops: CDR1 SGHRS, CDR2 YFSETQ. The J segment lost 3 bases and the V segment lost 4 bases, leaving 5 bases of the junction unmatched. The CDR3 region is CASSPGTGGHYEQYF. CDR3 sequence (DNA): TGCGCCAGCAGCCCTGGGACAGGGGGCCACTACGAGCAGTACTTC.

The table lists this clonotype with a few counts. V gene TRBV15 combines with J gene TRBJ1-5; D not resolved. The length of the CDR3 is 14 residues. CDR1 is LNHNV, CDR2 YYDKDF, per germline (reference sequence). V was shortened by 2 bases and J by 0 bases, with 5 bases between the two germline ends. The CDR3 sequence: CATSRPGSNQPQHF. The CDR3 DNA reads TGTGCCACCAGCAGACCAGGTAGCAATCAGCCCCAGCATTTT.

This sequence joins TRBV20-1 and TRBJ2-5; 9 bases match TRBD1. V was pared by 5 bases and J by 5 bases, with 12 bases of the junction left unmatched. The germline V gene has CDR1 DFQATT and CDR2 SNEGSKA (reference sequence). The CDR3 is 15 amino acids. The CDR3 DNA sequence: TGCAGTGCTCTACGGGGGACAGGGATTGAGGAGACCCAGTACTTC. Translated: CSALRGTGIEETQYF.

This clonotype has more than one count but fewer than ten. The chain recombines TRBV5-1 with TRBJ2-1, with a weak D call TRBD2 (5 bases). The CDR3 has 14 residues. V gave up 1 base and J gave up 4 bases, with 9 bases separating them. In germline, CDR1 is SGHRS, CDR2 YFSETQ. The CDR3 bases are TGCGCCAGCAGCTTGAGTAGCGTTTACAATGAGCAGTTCTTC. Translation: CASSLSSVYNEQFF.

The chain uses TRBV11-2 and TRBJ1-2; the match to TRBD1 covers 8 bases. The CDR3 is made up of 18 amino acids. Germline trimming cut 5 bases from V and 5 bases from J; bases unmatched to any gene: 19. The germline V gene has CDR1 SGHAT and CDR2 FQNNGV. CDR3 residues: CASSPRLATGAVGYGYTF. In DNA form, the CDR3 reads TGTGCCAGCAGCCCCCGCCTCGCGACAGGGGCAGTTGGATATGGCTACACCTTC.

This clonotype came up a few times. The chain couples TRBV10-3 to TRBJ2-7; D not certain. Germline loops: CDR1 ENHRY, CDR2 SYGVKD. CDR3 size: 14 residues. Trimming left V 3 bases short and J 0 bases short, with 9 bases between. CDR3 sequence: CAISDHSYSYEQYF. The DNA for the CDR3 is TGTGCCATCAGTGACCACAGTTACTCCTACGAGCAGTACTTC.

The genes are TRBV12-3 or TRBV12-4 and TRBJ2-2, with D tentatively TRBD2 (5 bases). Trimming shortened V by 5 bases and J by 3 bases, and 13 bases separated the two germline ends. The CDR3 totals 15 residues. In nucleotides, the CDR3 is TGTGCCAGCAGTCCGCCGGGGTACGACACCGGGGAGCTGTTTTTT. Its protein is CASSPPGYDTGELFF.

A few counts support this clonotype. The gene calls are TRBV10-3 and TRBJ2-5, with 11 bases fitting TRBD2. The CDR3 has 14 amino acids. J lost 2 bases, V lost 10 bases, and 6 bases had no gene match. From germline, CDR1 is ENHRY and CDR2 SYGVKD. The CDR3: CATRTSGSQETQYF. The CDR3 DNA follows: TGTGCCACCCGGACTAGCGGGTCTCAAGAGACCCAGTACTTC.

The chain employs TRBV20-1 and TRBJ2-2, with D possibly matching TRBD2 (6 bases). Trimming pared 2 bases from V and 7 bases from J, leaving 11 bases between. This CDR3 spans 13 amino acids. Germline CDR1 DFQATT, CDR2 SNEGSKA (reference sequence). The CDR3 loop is CSARIAGSGELFF. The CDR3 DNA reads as TGCAGTGCTAGAATTGCCGGGAGCGGGGAGCTGTTTTTT.

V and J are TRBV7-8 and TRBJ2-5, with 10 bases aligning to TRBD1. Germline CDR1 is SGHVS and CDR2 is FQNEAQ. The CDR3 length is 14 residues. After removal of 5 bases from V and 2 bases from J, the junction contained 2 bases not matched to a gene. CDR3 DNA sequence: TGTGCCAGCAGCCAGGGACAGGGGCAAGAGACCCAGTACTTC. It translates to CASSQGQGQETQYF. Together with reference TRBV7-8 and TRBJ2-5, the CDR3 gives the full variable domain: GAGVSQSPRYKVAKRGQDVALRCDPISGHVSLFWYQQALGQGPEFLTYFQNEAQLDKSGLPSDRFFAERPEGSVSTLKIQRTQQEDSAVYLCASSQGQGQETQYFGPGTRLLVL.

CDR3 coding DNA: TGCAGTGCTAGCTTATCCCGGGACAGCCATCCAAGACAGCCCCAGCATTTT. Translation: CSASLSRDSHPRQPQHF. J is TRBJ1-5 and V is TRBV20-1; 7 nucleotides line up with TRBD1. The CDR3 consists of 17 residues. Germline assignment: CDR1 DFQATT and CDR2 SNEGSKA (reference sequence). V lost 3 bases and J lost 7; bases outside the gene matches: 18.

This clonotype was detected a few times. The CDR3 DNA follows: TGTGCCAGCAACCAGGGACAGGAAAGCCAACAGGGGTATGAGCAGTTCTTC. As protein: CASNQGQESQQGYEQFF. The chain has TRBV12-3 or TRBV12-4 and TRBJ2-1; TRBD1 agrees at 8 bases. This CDR3 has 17 residues. V shed 7 bases and J 8 bases; nucleotides not matched to a gene: 19.

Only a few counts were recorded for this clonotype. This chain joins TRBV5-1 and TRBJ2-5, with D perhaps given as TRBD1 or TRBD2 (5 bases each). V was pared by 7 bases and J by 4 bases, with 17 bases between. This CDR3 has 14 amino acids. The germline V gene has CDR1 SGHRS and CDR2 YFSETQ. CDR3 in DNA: TGCGCCAGCTATGGGACCCCGAAGGGAGAGACCCAGTACTTC. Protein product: CASYGTPKGETQYF.

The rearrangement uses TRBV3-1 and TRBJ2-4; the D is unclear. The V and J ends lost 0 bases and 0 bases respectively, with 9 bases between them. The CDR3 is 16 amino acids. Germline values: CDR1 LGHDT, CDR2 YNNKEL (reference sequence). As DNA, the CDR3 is TGTGCCAGCAGCCAAGATAACAATATAGCCAAAAACATTCAGTACTTC. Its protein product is CASSQDNNIAKNIQYF.

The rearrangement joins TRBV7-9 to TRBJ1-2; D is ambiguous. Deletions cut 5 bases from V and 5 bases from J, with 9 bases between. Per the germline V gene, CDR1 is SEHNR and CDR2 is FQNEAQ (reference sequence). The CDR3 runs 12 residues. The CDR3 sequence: CASSPPRYGYTF. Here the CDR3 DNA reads TGTGCCAGCAGCCCACCCCGGTATGGCTACACCTTC.

CDR3 sequence: CASSQETGVWPGTDTQYF. The CDR3 DNA reads as TGCGCCAGCAGCCAAGAAACAGGGGTCTGGCCCGGCACAGATACGCAGTATTTT. J is TRBJ2-3 and V is TRBV4-3; 7 nucleotides align to TRBD1. V shed 0 bases and J 1 base; nucleotides not matched to a gene: 10. The V gene's germline CDR1 is LGHNA and CDR2 YSLEER. The CDR3 contains 18 residues.

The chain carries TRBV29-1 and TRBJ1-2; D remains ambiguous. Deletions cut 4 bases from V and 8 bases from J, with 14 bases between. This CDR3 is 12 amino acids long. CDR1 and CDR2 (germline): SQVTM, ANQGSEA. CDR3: CSVVRPEGGYTF. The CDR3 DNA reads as TGCAGCGTTGTGAGACCTGAGGGCGGCTACACCTTC.

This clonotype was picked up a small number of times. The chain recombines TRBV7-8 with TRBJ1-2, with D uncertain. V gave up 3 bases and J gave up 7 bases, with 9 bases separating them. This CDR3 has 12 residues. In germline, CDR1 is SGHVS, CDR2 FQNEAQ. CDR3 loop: CASSFRPSGYTF. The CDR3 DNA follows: TGTGCCAGCAGCTTTAGGCCCTCTGGCTACACCTTC. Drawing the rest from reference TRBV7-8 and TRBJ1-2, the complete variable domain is GAGVSQSPRYKVAKRGQDVALRCDPISGHVSLFWYQQALGQGPEFLTYFQNEAQLDKSGLPSDRFFAERPEGSVSTLKIQRTQQEDSAVYLCASSFRPSGYTFGSGTRLTVV.

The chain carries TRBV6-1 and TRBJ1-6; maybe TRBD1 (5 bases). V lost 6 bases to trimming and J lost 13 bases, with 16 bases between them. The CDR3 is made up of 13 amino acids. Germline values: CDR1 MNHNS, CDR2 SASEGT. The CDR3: CASRTSGGMPLHF. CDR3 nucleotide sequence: TGTGCCAGCAGGACTTCGGGGGGGATGCCCCTCCACTTT.

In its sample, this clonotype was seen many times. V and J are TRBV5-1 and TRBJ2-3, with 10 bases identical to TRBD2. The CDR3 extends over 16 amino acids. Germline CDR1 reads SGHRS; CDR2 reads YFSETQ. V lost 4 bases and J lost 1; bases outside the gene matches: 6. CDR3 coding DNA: TGCGCCAGCAGCCCCTGGCTAGCGGGAGGCACAGATACGCAGTATTTT. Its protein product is CASSPWLAGGTDTQYF.

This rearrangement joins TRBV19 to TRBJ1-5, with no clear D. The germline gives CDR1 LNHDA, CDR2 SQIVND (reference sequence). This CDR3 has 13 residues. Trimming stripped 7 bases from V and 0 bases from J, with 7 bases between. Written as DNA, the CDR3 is TGTGCCAGTAAGGACCGTAGCAATCAGCCCCAGCATTTT. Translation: CASKDRSNQPQHF.

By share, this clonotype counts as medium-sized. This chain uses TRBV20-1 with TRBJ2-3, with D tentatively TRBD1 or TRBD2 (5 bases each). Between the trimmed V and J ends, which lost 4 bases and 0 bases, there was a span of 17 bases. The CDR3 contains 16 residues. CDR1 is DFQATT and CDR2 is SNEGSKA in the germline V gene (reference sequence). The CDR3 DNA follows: TGCAGTGCTACTAGGGGAGCCGGCCCAAGCACAGATACGCAGTATTTT. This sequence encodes CSATRGAGPSTDTQYF.

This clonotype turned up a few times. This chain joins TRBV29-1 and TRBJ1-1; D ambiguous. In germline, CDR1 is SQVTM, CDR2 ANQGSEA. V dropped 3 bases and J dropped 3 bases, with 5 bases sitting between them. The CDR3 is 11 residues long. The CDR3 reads CSVDSYTEAFF. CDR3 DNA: TGCAGCGTTGACAGCTACACTGAAGCTTTCTTT.

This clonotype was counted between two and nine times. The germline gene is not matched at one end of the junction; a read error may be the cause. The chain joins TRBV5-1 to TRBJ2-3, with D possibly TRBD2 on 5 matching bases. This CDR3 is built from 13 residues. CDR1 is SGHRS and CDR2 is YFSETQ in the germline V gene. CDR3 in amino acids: CASSLAAAAGPFF. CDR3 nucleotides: TGCGCCAGCAGCTTGGCCGCAGCGGCAGGCCCCTTTTTT.

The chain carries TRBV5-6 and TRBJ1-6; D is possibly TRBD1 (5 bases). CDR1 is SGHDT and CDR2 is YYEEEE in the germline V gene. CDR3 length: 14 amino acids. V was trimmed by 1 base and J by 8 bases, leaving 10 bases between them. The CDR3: CASSLWDGYSPLHF. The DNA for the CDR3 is TGTGCCAGCAGCTTGTGGGACGGCTATTCACCCCTCCACTTT.

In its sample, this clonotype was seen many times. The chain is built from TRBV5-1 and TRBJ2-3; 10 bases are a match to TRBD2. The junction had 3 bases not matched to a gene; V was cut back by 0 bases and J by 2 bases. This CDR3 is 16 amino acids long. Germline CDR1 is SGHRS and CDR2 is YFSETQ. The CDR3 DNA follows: TGCGCCAGCAGCTTGGGACTAGCGGGTTACACAGATACGCAGTATTTT. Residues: CASSLGLAGYTDTQYF. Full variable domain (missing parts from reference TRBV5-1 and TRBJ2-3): KAGVTQTPRYLIKTRGQQVTLSCSPISGHRSVSWYQQTPGQGLQFLFEYFSETQRNKGNFPGRFSGRQFSNSRSEMNVSTLELGDSALYLCASSLGLAGYTDTQYFGPGTRLTVL.

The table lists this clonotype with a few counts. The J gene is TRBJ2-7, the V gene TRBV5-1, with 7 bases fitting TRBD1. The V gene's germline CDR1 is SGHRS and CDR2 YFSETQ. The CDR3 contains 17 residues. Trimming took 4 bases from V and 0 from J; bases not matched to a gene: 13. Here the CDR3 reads CASSPSVNGQVSYEQYF. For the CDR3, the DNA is TGCGCCAGCAGCCCAAGTGTGAACGGACAGGTCTCCTACGAGCAGTACTTC. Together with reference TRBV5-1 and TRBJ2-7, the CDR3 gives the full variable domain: KAGVTQTPRYLIKTRGQQVTLSCSPISGHRSVSWYQQTPGQGLQFLFEYFSETQRNKGNFPGRFSGRQFSNSRSEMNVSTLELGDSALYLCASSPSVNGQVSYEQYFGPGTRLTVT.

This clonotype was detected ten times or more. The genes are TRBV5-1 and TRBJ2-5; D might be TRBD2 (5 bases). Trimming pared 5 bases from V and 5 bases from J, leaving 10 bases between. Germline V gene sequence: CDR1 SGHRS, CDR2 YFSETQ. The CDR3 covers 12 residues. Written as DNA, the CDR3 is TGCGCCAGCAGAAGAAGGGAGGAGACCCAGTACTTC. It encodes CASRRREETQYF.

The CDR3 spells CASIRTSGSSSDTQYF. Written as DNA, the CDR3 is TGTGCCAGCATTCGGACTAGCGGTTCCAGCTCGGATACGCAGTATTTT. The gene calls are TRBV2 and TRBJ2-3; TRBD2 aligns across 10 bases. The germline V gene has CDR1 SNHLY and CDR2 FYNNEI. CDR3 size: 16 residues. V was clipped by 7 bases and J by 6 bases; unmatched bases: 13. Using reference TRBV2 and TRBJ2-3 for the parts outside the CDR3, the full variable domain is EPEVTQTPSHQVTQMGQEVILRCVPISNHLYFYWYRQILGQKVEFLVSFYNNEISEKSEIFDDQFSVERPDGSNFTLKIRSTKLEDSAMYFCASIRTSGSSSDTQYFGPGTRLTVL.

The CDR3 sequence: CASSSQGGQETQYF. The CDR3 region has the DNA TGTGCCAGCTCATCCCAGGGCGGCCAAGAGACCCAGTACTTC. This chain uses TRBV18 with TRBJ2-5; a weak D match, TRBD1 (5 bases). The CDR3 totals 14 residues. V was cut by 5 bases and J by 1 base, with 11 bases left in between. The germline gives CDR1 KGHSH, CDR2 LQKENI.

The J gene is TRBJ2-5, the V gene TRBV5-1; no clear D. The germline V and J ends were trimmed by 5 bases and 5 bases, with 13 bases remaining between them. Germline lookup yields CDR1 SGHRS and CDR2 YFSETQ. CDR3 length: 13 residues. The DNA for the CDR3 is TGCGCCAGCAGACCTACCCTCGTGGAGACCCAGTACTTC. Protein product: CASRPTLVETQYF.

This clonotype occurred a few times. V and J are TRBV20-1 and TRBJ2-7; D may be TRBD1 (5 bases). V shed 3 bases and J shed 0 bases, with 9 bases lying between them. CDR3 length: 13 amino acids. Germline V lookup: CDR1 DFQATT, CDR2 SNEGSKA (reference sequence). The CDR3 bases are TGCAGTGCTAGCCGACAGAACTCCTACGAGCAGTACTTC. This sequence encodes CSASRQNSYEQYF.